This paragraph reports one T cell receptor beta chain. Its cognate antigen is unknown. The germline gene is not matched at one end of the junction; a read error may be the cause. These data belong to a study of metastatic and nonmetastatic thyroid tumors. Study context: Repertoires of blood and of tissue (tumor or nodule) from malignant and benign thyroid patients were compared.

Study-wide results and caveats: Malignant thyroid tumors reportedly exceeded benign nodules significantly in TCR beta diversity, with the difference appearing in blood and tumor.

The entire patient cohort was treatment-naive prior to thyroid surgery. Per the original data handling: CDR3 differences across clinicopathological groups were used to build a distant-metastasis classifier for papillary thyroid cancer. TCRdb used MiXCR to call clones anew from the PCR reads. TCRdb's processing, not the authors' own work, is the source of the V and J calls. The top ten hold over 45% of the sample, which has 15,000 or so clones, approximately 30% seen once. This TCR was recovered from a male donor with papillary thyroid cancer or a benign thyroid nodule (not recorded which). Some clones in this sample may be carry-over from other donors' samples. Sequencing used tumor tissue.

The CDR3 DNA is TGTGCTAGCAGTAGGGGACTAGCGGGATTGTCGGGCACCGGGGAGCTGTTTTTT. This codes for CASSRGLAGLSGTGELFF. J is TRBJ2-2 and V is TRBV6-6; 13 nucleotides align to TRBD2. From germline, CDR1 is MNHNY and CDR2 SVGAGI (reference sequence). This CDR3 spans 18 amino acids.